This T cell receptor beta chain comes out of a study of T cell repertoires in cytomegalovirus infection. Study-level information: The public TCR beta signatures pointed to both CMV infection and matching HLA type.

TCRdb re-called the reads with MiXCR, one entry per CDR3 protein. Of about 830,000 distinct CDR3 sequences in the sample, roughly 33% were seen once. General study findings and limits: CMV-specific HLA-C-restricted TCR beta clonotypes dominated the ex vivo response.

As concerns this clonotype: The antigen remains unidentified. A much bigger clone sits one base away, suggesting this may be a read error.

Germline values: CDR1 MRHNA, CDR2 SNTAGT. V shed 0 bases, J shed 4 bases, and the junction held 4 bases outside the gene matches. CDR3 length: 15 amino acids. This specimen was cultured CD8+ T cells from PBMCs, taken from culture after CMV antigen stimulation. The gene calls are TRBV6-4 and TRBJ2-3, with TRBD1 identical over 7 bases. The origin of this receptor is a human donor in good health (CMV status not recorded). Some clones in this sample may be carry-over from other donors' samples. The CDR3 spells CASSDSEGAADTQYF. CDR3 sequence (DNA): TGTGCCAGCAGTGACTCCGAGGGGGCGGCAGATACGCAGTATTTT.